Sequencing of this T cell receptor (beta chain) was carried out in a study of a mutant IDH1 vaccine in newly diagnosed glioma. Study in general: Earlier therapy was either radiotherapy, temozolomide, or both, and most got both. Study results and caveats: Seemingly, top peripheral T cell clonotype changes bore no relation to pseudoprogression.

The assay was immunoSEQ multiplex PCR, and TCRdb's table has in-frame clones only and misses some. The top ten clones hold around 11% of a sample with roughly 30,000 clones, roughly 78% of them seen once. The germline gives CDR1 GTSNPN, CDR2 SVGIG (reference sequence). The V end lost 5 bases, the J end lost 1 base, and 17 bases lay between the germline ends. The CDR3 is 15 residues long. As regards this clone: As yet, its antigen is unknown.

Regarding time point: week 35, safety follow-up. A single vaccine dose contained 300 ug of mutant IDH1 20-mer peptide, and topical imiquimod was used with it. This chain links TRBV30 with TRBJ1-2, with D perhaps matching TRBD1 (5 bases). The source material was PBMCs, sampled from a glioma patient whose treatment included an IDH1 peptide vaccine. This receptor was taken from a woman in her thirties or forties with glioma. The CDR3: CAWLPADTYNYGYTF. As DNA, the CDR3 is TGTGCCTGGCTCCCCGCGGACACTTATAACTATGGCTACACCTTC.